A single sample gave rise to the 26 T cell receptor beta chains below, sequenced in a study of low-dose radiotherapy and immunotherapy resistance in tumors. First-strand cDNA relied on TRAV- and TRBV-specific primers spanning alpha and beta chains. TCR amplification used 20 to 25 PCR cycles, a constant-region primer and a V-primer adapter. TCRdb called the reads again in MiXCR, with one record for every CDR3 protein. The sample includes about 97,000 distinct CDR3 sequences, around 20% seen only once; the top ten take roughly 4.3%. Time point defined: after trial treatment. Treatment indicated: LDRT plus nivolumab, ipilimumab, low-dose cyclophosphamide and aspirin (RACIN trial). The input for sequencing was PBMCs, taken after low-dose radiotherapy plus immunotherapy. The receptors were gathered from a male donor with prostate cancer.

This clonotype ranks as medium-sized (0.01 to 0.1%). V gene TRBV28 combines with J gene TRBJ2-7; D is ambiguous. V shed 6 bases and J shed 0 bases, with 9 bases lying between them. CDR1 and CDR2 (germline): MDHEN, SYDVKM. This CDR3 is built from 13 residues. The CDR3, as DNA: TGTGCCAGCAGCCGTTTCAGCTCCTACGAGCAGTACTTC. It encodes CASSRFSSYEQYF.

This clonotype has a count of ten or more. V is TRBV4-1 and J is TRBJ2-5, with D perhaps matching TRBD2 (6 bases). Trimming cost V 5 bases and J 8 bases, with 18 bases left between them. Germline loops: CDR1 MGHRA, CDR2 YSYEKL. This CDR3 region has 14 residues. CDR3: CASSASGTLQTQYF. The CDR3 bases are TGCGCCAGCAGCGCTTCCGGGACTCTCCAAACCCAGTACTTC.

The chain uses TRBV12-3 or TRBV12-4 and TRBJ1-6; D gene uncertain. This CDR3 region has 12 residues. V was trimmed by 6 bases and J by 12 bases, leaving 12 bases between them. CDR3 in DNA: TGTGCCAGCAGCCGTGTCAGTCAACCCCTCCACTTT. This codes for CASSRVSQPLHF.

The rearrangement joins TRBV7-8 to TRBJ1-1; D may be TRBD1 (5 bases). V gave up 5 bases and J gave up 7 bases, with 14 bases separating them. Germline V gives CDR1 SGHVS, CDR2 FQNEAQ. The CDR3 has 13 amino acids. In DNA form, the CDR3 reads TGTGCCAGCAGCGTCCCCGGGACCGTTGAAGCTTTCTTT. This gives the protein CASSVPGTVEAFF.

This clonotype was seen ten or more times. The V and J genes are TRBV11-2 and TRBJ2-3, with D uncertain. Deletions cut 2 bases from V and 2 bases from J, with 2 bases between. Germline lookup yields CDR1 SGHAT and CDR2 FQNNGV. The CDR3 covers 12 residues. CDR3 region: CASSLITDTQYF. The CDR3, as DNA: TGTGCCAGCAGCTTAATCACAGATACGCAGTATTTT.

This clonotype was seen more than once but under ten times. The chain links TRBV29-1 to TRBJ1-1, with 7 positions matching TRBD1. The CDR3 runs to 12 residues. Germline assignment: CDR1 SQVTM and CDR2 ANQGSEA. The ends lost 5 bases at V and 5 bases at J; junction bases unmatched: 5. The CDR3 region is CSVRQGGTEAFF. In DNA, the CDR3 is TGCAGCGTTCGACAGGGAGGTACTGAAGCTTTCTTT.

This clonotype has at least ten counts. This sequence joins TRBV29-1 and TRBJ1-1; perhaps TRBD1 as D (5 bases). V was shortened by 6 bases and J by 5 bases, with 13 bases between the two germline ends. CDR1 is SQVTM, CDR2 ANQGSEA, per germline. This CDR3 is 12 amino acids long. The CDR3 is CSVQGGRTEAFF. CDR3 nucleotide sequence: TGCAGCGTCCAGGGAGGGAGGACTGAAGCTTTCTTT.

In the case of this clonotype: A read error is the likely source, as a far larger clone sits one nucleotide away. The chain links TRBV5-3 to TRBJ2-3; maybe TRBD1 (6 bases). TRBV5-3 is an ORF for which the function is uncertain. Between the trimmed V and J ends, which lost 8 bases and 5 bases, there was a span of 21 bases. The CDR3 length is 15 residues. The CDR3, as DNA: TGTGCCAGCAGCCGGACAGAGTACTTCATAGATACGCAGTATTTT. It encodes CASSRTEYFIDTQYF.

This clonotype was counted many times. The chain carries TRBV5-1 and TRBJ1-2; D is possibly TRBD1 (6 bases). Trimming removed 0 bases from V and 1 base from J, with 16 bases in between. The V gene's germline CDR1 is SGHRS and CDR2 YFSETQ. The length of the CDR3 is 17 residues. Here the CDR3 DNA reads TGCGCCAGCAGCTTGGCTGGGAACGGAGGGGGTAACTATGGCTACACCTTC. It yields the protein CASSLAGNGGGNYGYTF.

The V call is TRBV13, the J call TRBJ2-3, with TRBD2 identical over 8 bases. The CDR3 covers 17 residues. Germline assignment: CDR1 PRHDT and CDR2 FYEKMQ (reference sequence). Germline trimming cut 2 bases from V and 4 bases from J; bases unmatched to any gene: 11. The CDR3 region is CASSLTQAGASPDTQYF. The DNA of the CDR3 is TGTGCCAGCAGCTTAACTCAAGCGGGGGCTAGCCCAGATACGCAGTATTTT. Full variable domain (remainder filled in from reference TRBV13 and TRBJ2-3): AAGVIQSPRHLIKEKRETATLKCYPIPRHDTVYWYQQGPGQDPQFLISFYEKMQSDKGSIPDRFSAQQFSDYHSELNMSSLELGDSALYFCASSLTQAGASPDTQYFGPGTRLTVL.

At least ten counts were recorded for this clonotype. This sequence joins TRBV6-2 or TRBV6-3 and TRBJ2-7; D may correspond to TRBD1 or TRBD2 (6 bases each). This CDR3 has 15 residues. CDR1 is MNHEY, CDR2 SVGEGT, per germline. V was trimmed by 0 bases and J by 2 bases, leaving 11 bases between them. DNA for the CDR3: TGTGCCAGCAGTTACTCACAGGGAGGCCCCTACGAGCAGTACTTC. It translates to CASSYSQGGPYEQYF.

This clonotype was counted at least ten times. The chain is built from TRBV3-1 and TRBJ2-7, with 7 bases that match TRBD1. The CDR3 is 16 amino acids. Per the germline V gene, CDR1 is LGHDT and CDR2 is YNNKEL (reference sequence). The ends lost 4 bases at V and 0 bases at J; junction bases unmatched: 9. The CDR3 DNA reads as TGTGCCAGCAGCCCCGAGGGACAGCGAAACTCCTACGAGCAGTACTTC. Protein sequence: CASSPEGQRNSYEQYF.

A note on this clonotype: This sequence is one base from a far larger clone and is likely a read error. This sequence joins TRBV10-3 and TRBJ2-7; 7 positions match TRBD2. This CDR3 has 13 residues. Germline values: CDR1 ENHRY, CDR2 SYGVKD. The trim removed 10 bases at V and 7 bases at J, leaving 13 bases unmatched. CDR3 protein: CATAGDPFQEQYF. CDR3 DNA sequence: TGTGCCACGGCGGGGGACCCGTTTCAGGAGCAGTACTTC.

This clonotype was detected ten times or more. The chain has TRBV29-1 and TRBJ1-5; TRBD1 might be the D (5 bases). The CDR3 loop spans 12 amino acids. From germline, CDR1 is SQVTM and CDR2 ANQGSEA. The V end was cut by 4 bases, the J end by 7 bases, with 11 bases between. For the CDR3, the DNA is TGCAGCGTTGGAGGGGAAGGGCAGCCCCAGCATTTT. Residues: CSVGGEGQPQHF. Filled out from reference TRBV29-1 and TRBJ1-5, the complete variable domain reads SAVISQKPSRDICQRGTSLTIQCQVDSQVTMMFWYRQQPGQSLTLIATANQGSEATYESGFVIDKFPISRPNLTFSTLTVSNMSPEDSSIYLCSVGGEGQPQHFGDGTRLSIL.

This clonotype was counted many times. The gene calls are TRBV9 and TRBJ2-6; D not resolved. Per the germline V gene, CDR1 is SGDLS and CDR2 is YYNGEE. The V end was cut by 0 bases, the J end by 2 bases, with 6 bases between. The CDR3 spans 15 residues. The CDR3, as DNA: TGTGCCAGCAGCGTAGTTGGCACTGGGGCCAACGTCCTGACTTTC. This translates into CASSVVGTGANVLTF.

As concerns this clonotype: This likely traces to a read error, being one base from a far larger clone. The genes are TRBV28 and TRBJ2-7; D tentatively fits TRBD1 or TRBD2 (5 bases each). Trimming stripped 8 bases from V and 8 bases from J, with 25 bases between. The CDR3 totals 15 residues. Germline V gene sequence: CDR1 MDHEN, CDR2 SYDVKM. The CDR3 DNA follows: TGTGCCAGCCTCCCGTTAATCGGGGCTGGTAATCAGCAGTACTTC. It specifies CASLPLIGAGNQQYF.

This clonotype has a count of ten or more. The gene calls are TRBV11-2 and TRBJ2-7; weak D call: TRBD2 (5 bases). The CDR3 totals 16 residues. Trimming left V 3 bases short and J 7 bases short, with 22 bases between. CDR1 and CDR2 from the germline V gene are SGHAT and FQNNGV. CDR3 coding DNA: TGTGCCAGCAGCTTCAACGGTGGTATCCGTAGAGGGGAGCAGTACTTC. Amino acid sequence: CASSFNGGIRRGEQYF.

This clonotype was recorded many times. The rearrangement uses TRBV7-3 and TRBJ2-1, with D perhaps matching TRBD2 (6 bases). CDR1 SGHTA and CDR2 FQGTGA come from the germline V gene. Trimming cost V 3 bases and J 5 bases, with 11 bases left between them. The CDR3 is 14 residues long. The CDR3 DNA reads TGTGCCAGCAGCTTCGCGGGACTCCACAATGAGCAGTTCTTC. Protein: CASSFAGLHNEQFF.

This clonotype was counted many times. The V gene is TRBV6-6, the J gene TRBJ2-5; 7 nucleotides agree with TRBD2. Germline V gene lookup returns CDR1 MNHNY and CDR2 SVGAGI (reference sequence). The V gene end was trimmed by 0 bases and the J gene end by 6 bases; junction bases not matched to a gene: 7. The CDR3 has 15 amino acids. In DNA form, the CDR3 reads TGTGCCAGCAGTTACTCGACCGGCGGGAGACAGACCCAGTACTTC. It yields the protein CASSYSTGGRQTQYF.

This clonotype was observed at least ten times. V gene TRBV10-3 combines with J gene TRBJ2-1; the D gene is possibly TRBD2 (5 bases). This CDR3 contains 12 residues. CDR1 is ENHRY and CDR2 is SYGVKD in the germline V gene. The V end was cut by 4 bases, the J end by 9 bases, with 10 bases between. Here the CDR3 reads CAISGPSREQFF. CDR3 sequence (DNA): TGTGCCATCAGTGGCCCTAGCCGTGAGCAGTTCTTC.

This chain connects TRBV10-3 to TRBJ2-4, with D perhaps TRBD1 or TRBD2 (5 bases each). The CDR3 loop spans 14 amino acids. Deletions cut 4 bases from V and 7 bases from J, with 14 bases between. Germline-derived CDR1 and CDR2 are ENHRY and SYGVKD. CDR3 amino acids: CAISAGTVGNIQYF. As DNA, the CDR3 is TGTGCCATCAGTGCAGGGACGGTGGGGAACATTCAGTACTTC.

Ten or more counts support this clonotype. J is TRBJ2-5 and V is TRBV3-1; no clear D gene. V lost 1 base to trimming and J lost 2 bases, with 14 bases between them. The CDR3 length is 16 residues. The germline V gene encodes CDR1 LGHDT and CDR2 YNNKEL (reference sequence). CDR3 nucleotides: TGTGCCAGCAGCCAAGGAAACCGCGGTCTTCAAGAGACCCAGTACTTC. Protein sequence: CASSQGNRGLQETQYF.

There are many counts of this clonotype. J is TRBJ2-7 and V is TRBV11-2, with 11 nucleotides matching TRBD1. This CDR3 is 19 amino acids long. Germline lookup yields CDR1 SGHAT and CDR2 FQNNGV. V lost 5 bases, J lost 0 bases, and 15 bases stayed unmatched. The chain's CDR3 is CASSPLNRDRGKSSYEQYF. The CDR3 bases are TGTGCCAGCAGCCCCCTTAACCGGGACAGGGGGAAGAGCTCCTACGAGCAGTACTTC.

The table lists this clonotype with many counts. This chain links TRBV10-1 with TRBJ1-5; D not resolved. V was shortened by 2 bases and J by 6 bases, with 5 bases between the two germline ends. CDR3 length: 12 amino acids. Germline CDR1 WNHNN, CDR2 SYGVQD (reference sequence). CDR3 in amino acids: CASSESGQPQHF. As DNA, the CDR3 is TGCGCCAGCAGTGAGAGTGGTCAGCCCCAGCATTTT.

In this sample, this clonotype turned up a few times. A far larger clone lies a single base away; this is likely a read error. J is TRBJ2-1 and V is TRBV6-2 or TRBV6-3, with D possibly TRBD1 on 6 matching bases. Between the trimmed V and J ends, which lost 5 bases and 5 bases, there was a span of 22 bases. The CDR3 has 17 residues. Germline-derived CDR1 and CDR2 are MNHEY and SVGEGT. The CDR3 sequence is CASSESRPGQYNNEQFF. CDR3 nucleotides: TGTGCCAGCAGTGAGTCCCGACCGGGACAATATAACAATGAGCAGTTCTTC.

This clonotype was seen at least ten times. The rearrangement uses TRBV7-8 and TRBJ2-5; 12 positions match TRBD2. CDR3 length equals 17 residues. Trimming removed 0 bases from V and 4 bases from J; junction bases left unmatched: 6. CDR1 is SGHVS, CDR2 FQNEAQ, per germline. The CDR3 here is CASSLAGSSGGAETQYF. The CDR3 coding sequence is TGTGCCAGCAGCTTAGCGGGGTCTAGCGGGGGGGCAGAGACCCAGTACTTC.